These 30 T cell receptor beta chains share one sample of origin, sequenced in a study of cytomegalovirus exposure and HLA in healthy donors. 60 Vbeta and 13 Jbeta primers were used in PCR. The method was immunoSEQ multiplex PCR; TCRdb's version includes in-frame clones alone and lacks a portion of them. Of over 150,000 clones listed, about 90% are singletons. The sequenced sample consisted of PBMCs. These receptors were taken from a girl under three years old in good health and CMV-seronegative.

This sequence joins TRBV6-6 and TRBJ2-5; TRBD2 matches 8 bases. CDR3 size: 14 residues. V lost 5 bases, J lost 1 base, and 3 bases stayed unmatched. Germline values: CDR1 MNHNY, CDR2 SVGAGI (reference sequence). The DNA for the CDR3 is TGTGCCAGCAGTCCCGGGACTAGCCAAGAGACCCAGTACTTC. Translating gives CASSPGTSQETQYF.

The chain couples TRBV18 to TRBJ2-3, with TRBD2 identical over 8 bases. Trimming cost V 1 base and J 3 bases; bases outside gene matches: 6. Germline lookup yields CDR1 KGHSH and CDR2 LQKENI. This CDR3 has 16 residues. The CDR3 DNA sequence: TGTGCCAGCTCACCACAGCCGGGACTAGATACAGATACGCAGTATTTT. It specifies CASSPQPGLDTDTQYF.

V and J are TRBV6-6 and TRBJ2-5; TRBD2 aligns across 11 bases. The V and J ends lost 4 bases and 4 bases, in that order; junction bases with no gene match: 8. Germline V gene sequence: CDR1 MNHNY, CDR2 SVGAGI (reference sequence). CDR3 size: 16 residues. The CDR3 DNA reads TGTGCCAGCAGTTTCGGGAGAGGGACTAGCGGAGAGACCCAGTACTTC. Its protein product is CASSFGRGTSGETQYF.

The chain uses TRBV5-4 and TRBJ1-2, with a weak D call TRBD1 (6 bases). V lost 1 base and J 5 bases, leaving 12 bases between the germline ends. This CDR3 is built from 14 residues. Looked up from germline, CDR1 is SGHNT and CDR2 is YYREEE (reference sequence). The CDR3, as DNA: TGTGCCAGCAGCTTGTATCGGACAGCTTATGGCTACACCTTC. Encoded protein: CASSLYRTAYGYTF.

This clone came up a few times. The chain couples TRBV21-1 to TRBJ2-2; the DNA was not used to check the table's D call, TRBD2. TRBV21-1 constitutes a pseudogene. The CDR3 runs 16 residues. CDR3 in amino acids: CASSNKKGRRTGELFF. CDR3 sequence (DNA): TGTGCCAGCAGCAACAAGAAGGGGAGGCGAACCGGGGAGCTGTTTTTT.

This chain uses TRBV21-1 with TRBJ2-1; the D call TRBD1 from the table was never checked on the DNA. TRBV21-1 is annotated as a pseudogene. The length of the CDR3 is 15 residues. The CDR3 nucleotides read TGTGCCAGCAGCATACTACAGGGGGCCCTCAATGAGCAGTTCTTC. Translated: CASSILQGALNEQFF.

This rearrangement joins TRBV30 to TRBJ1-6; possible D gene TRBD1, 5 bases. The length of the CDR3 is 12 residues. CDR1 is GTSNPN and CDR2 is SVGIG in the germline V gene (reference sequence). Deletions cut 2 bases from V and 9 bases from J, with 8 bases between. CDR3 DNA: TGTGCCTGGAGTCCCAGGGTTTCACCCCTCCACTTT. Amino acids: CAWSPRVSPLHF.

The J gene is TRBJ2-7, the V gene TRBV7-9; weak D call: TRBD2 (5 bases). This CDR3 has 15 amino acids. Trimming pared 1 base from V and 5 bases from J, leaving 15 bases between. The germline V gene has CDR1 SEHNR and CDR2 FQNEAQ (reference sequence). CDR3 loop: CASSLVSPQRDEQYF. CDR3 DNA sequence: TGTGCCAGCAGCTTAGTGTCCCCACAGAGGGACGAGCAGTACTTC.

The chain couples TRBV5-5 to TRBJ2-3; D perhaps matches TRBD1 (5 bases). Trimming cost V 4 bases and J 2 bases, with 17 bases left between them. CDR1 and CDR2 from the germline V gene are SGHKS and YYEKEE (reference sequence). CDR3 length: 16 amino acids. In nucleotides, the CDR3 is TGTGCCAGCAGCGGATTGCAGGGAAGGGCCACAGATACGCAGTATTTT. Encoded protein: CASSGLQGRATDTQYF.

This clone was detected only a few times. This sequence joins TRBV7-2 and TRBJ2-5; D gene ambiguous. The J call is uncertain, as TRBJ2-7 better fits the DNA end. The CDR3 consists of 14 residues. Germline values: CDR1 SGHTA, CDR2 FQGNSA. CDR3 nucleotides: TGTGCCAGCAGCTTAGAGAGGCAGTCCTACGAGCAGTACTTC. It yields the protein CASSLERQSYEQYF.

The CDR3 loop is CASSPRRGQGLYEQYF. The CDR3, as DNA: TGTGCCAGCAGCCCCCGCCGGGGACAGGGCCTCTACGAGCAGTACTTC. The rearrangement joins TRBV7-9 to TRBJ2-7; 9 positions match TRBD1. V shed 5 bases and J 3 bases; nucleotides not matched to a gene: 11. CDR3 length equals 16 residues. Germline-derived CDR1 and CDR2 are SEHNR and FQNEAQ (reference sequence). Variable domain in full (rest from reference TRBV7-9 and TRBJ2-7): DTGVSQNPRHKITKRGQNVTFRCDPISEHNRLYWYRQTLGQGPEFLTYFQNEAQLEKSRLLSDRFSAERPKGSFSTLEIQRTEQGDSAMYLCASSPRRGQGLYEQYFGPGTRLTVT.

The chain carries TRBV25-1 and TRBJ1-1; 7 bases are a match to TRBD1. Germline V gene data show CDR1 as MGHDK and CDR2 as SYGVNS. The CDR3 loop spans 16 amino acids. The V segment lost 2 bases and the J segment 3 bases; nucleotides outside the gene matches: 9. As DNA, the CDR3 is TGTGCCAGCAGTGAACTCCGGACAGGTCTGGACACTGAAGCTTTCTTT. It codes for CASSELRTGLDTEAFF.

The rearrangement links TRBV11-2 to TRBJ2-7; D remains unclear. Germline-derived CDR1 and CDR2 are SGHAT and FQNNGV. The V end was cut by 5 bases, the J end by 3 bases, with 8 bases between. The CDR3 sequence is 12 residues long. The CDR3 is CASSTTIYEQYF. CDR3 sequence (DNA): TGTGCCAGCAGCACAACAATCTACGAGCAGTACTTC.

This clone was seen just once. The gene calls are TRBV19 and TRBJ1-3; D might be TRBD1 (5 bases). CDR1 is LNHDA and CDR2 is SQIVND in the germline V gene (reference sequence). The CDR3 totals 13 residues. Trimming took off 9 bases at V and 0 bases at J, with 9 bases between the two ends. The CDR3 DNA reads TGTGCCAGCAGGGTACCCTCTGGAAACACCATATATTTT. This translates into CASRVPSGNTIYF.

The table lists this clone with a count of one. This sequence joins TRBV9 and TRBJ1-2, with D tentatively TRBD1 (6 bases). The germline gives CDR1 SGDLS, CDR2 YYNGEE. Trimming left V 3 bases short and J 4 bases short, with 10 bases between. The CDR3 is 13 amino acids. The CDR3 spells CASSGGPIYGYTF. The CDR3 nucleotides are TGTGCCAGCAGCGGGGGGCCAATCTATGGCTACACCTTC.

V usage is TRBV29-1 and J usage is TRBJ2-5, with D possibly being TRBD2 (7 bases). This CDR3 region has 14 residues. The germline V and J ends were trimmed by 1 base and 3 bases, with 12 bases remaining between them. Germline values: CDR1 SQVTM, CDR2 ANQGSEA. The CDR3 region is CSVEGEGVKETQYF. For the CDR3, the DNA is TGCAGCGTTGAAGGGGAGGGGGTAAAAGAGACCCAGTACTTC.

The genes are TRBV6-5 and TRBJ2-2, with D hard to call. Trimming left V 6 bases short and J 7 bases short, with 15 bases between. The CDR3 is made up of 14 amino acids. Per the germline V gene, CDR1 is MNHEY and CDR2 is SVGAGI. In nucleotides, the CDR3 is TGTGCCAGCAGCCGACTCCTAAGAGGCGGGGAGCTGTTTTTT. Protein sequence: CASSRLLRGGELFF.

The rearrangement joins TRBV14 to TRBJ2-7, with TRBD1 matching 9 bases. Germline V lookup: CDR1 SGHDN, CDR2 FVKESK. Trimming took 4 bases from V and 3 from J; bases not matched to a gene: 4. The CDR3 loop spans 14 amino acids. This CDR3 is CASSRTGEIYEQYF. CDR3 in DNA: TGTGCCAGCAGCCGGACAGGGGAGATCTACGAGCAGTACTTC.

The rearrangement joins TRBV27 to TRBJ2-7; D possibly corresponds to TRBD2 (6 bases). The CDR3 is 14 residues long. Trimming stripped 3 bases from V and 5 bases from J, with 14 bases between. Germline CDR1 is MNHEY and CDR2 is SMNVEV (reference sequence). CDR3 residues: CASSLFAGSDEQYF. In DNA, the CDR3 is TGTGCCAGCAGTTTGTTTGCGGGAAGCGACGAGCAGTACTTC.

This chain joins TRBV5-1 and TRBJ2-1, with D possibly matching TRBD1 (6 bases). Looked up from germline, CDR1 is SGHRS and CDR2 is YFSETQ. CDR3 size: 16 residues. With 1 base removed from V and 2 bases from J, the gap between germline ends came to 13 bases. CDR3 coding DNA: TGCGCCAGCAGCTTGACAGGGTCTCCTACCTACAATGAGCAGTTCTTC. Its protein product is CASSLTGSPTYNEQFF.

This clone has just one count. Written as DNA, the CDR3 is TGTGCCAGTGGAGGACGGGGCTATAATTCACCCCTCCACTTT. Amino acids: CASGGRGYNSPLHF. The V call is TRBV2, the J call TRBJ1-6, with unresolved D. The V end lost 9 bases, the J end lost 3 bases, and 12 bases lay between the germline ends. This CDR3 contains 14 residues. Germline V lookup: CDR1 SNHLY, CDR2 FYNNEI.

CDR3 sequence reads: CATDTSGSSYEQYF. CDR3 DNA: TGTGCCACCGATACTAGCGGGAGTTCCTACGAGCAGTACTTC. V gene TRBV6-1 combines with J gene TRBJ2-7; TRBD2 matches at 11 bases. The germline gives CDR1 MNHNS, CDR2 SASEGT. The CDR3 is made up of 14 amino acids. V was clipped by 10 bases and J by 1 base; unmatched bases: 6.

This clone occurred once. The chain couples TRBV18 to TRBJ2-7; 10 bases align to TRBD1. Germline loops: CDR1 KGHSH, CDR2 LQKENI. V was pared by 5 bases and J by 5 bases, with 6 bases of the junction left unmatched. The CDR3 consists of 14 residues. The CDR3, as DNA: TGTGCCAGCTCATATACCGGGACAGGGGACGAGCAGTACTTC. Amino acids: CASSYTGTGDEQYF. Looking up the rest from reference TRBV18 and TRBJ2-7 gives the full variable domain: NAGVMQNPRHLVRRRGQEARLRCSPMKGHSHVYWYRQLPEEGLKFMVYLQKENIIDESGMPKERFSAEFPKEGPSILRIQQVVRGDSAAYFCASSYTGTGDEQYFGPGTRLTVT.

This clone was seen just once. V gene TRBV30 combines with J gene TRBJ1-2; TRBD1 might be the D (5 bases). The length of the CDR3 is 14 residues. Germline-derived CDR1 and CDR2 are GTSNPN and SVGIG (reference sequence). V dropped 4 bases and J dropped 5 bases, with 17 bases sitting between them. The CDR3 nucleotides are TGTGCCTGGAACGTTAGGGGCCACGTTTATGGCTACACCTTC. Its protein product is CAWNVRGHVYGYTF.

V usage is TRBV14 and J usage is TRBJ2-2, with 8 nucleotides matching TRBD2. Germline-derived CDR1 and CDR2 are SGHDN and FVKESK. The ends lost 5 bases at V and 1 base at J; junction bases unmatched: 15. This CDR3 spans 19 amino acids. CDR3 bases: TGTGCCAGCAGCGAAAAAGGTTCCCTTAGCGGGGTGAACACCGGGGAGCTGTTTTTT. Amino acids: CASSEKGSLSGVNTGELFF.

The J gene is TRBJ2-5, the V gene TRBV27; a possible D gene is TRBD1 (6 bases). The J call may be incorrect, as the DNA end agrees better with TRBJ2-7. Germline loops: CDR1 MNHEY, CDR2 SMNVEV (reference sequence). The CDR3 consists of 13 residues. The CDR3 protein is CASSGRTEYEQYF. CDR3 sequence (DNA): TGTGCCAGCAGTGGGCGGACAGAATACGAGCAGTACTTC.

The rearrangement uses TRBV4-1 and TRBJ2-7, with D maybe TRBD2 (5 bases). CDR1 MGHRA and CDR2 YSYEKL come from the germline V gene. Trimming took off 1 base at V and 7 bases at J, with 8 bases between the two ends. There are 12 residues in the CDR3. CDR3 protein: CASSQVGLEQYF. The CDR3 bases are TGCGCCAGCAGCCAAGTTGGACTTGAGCAGTACTTC.

This clone was seen a handful of times. The CDR3, as DNA: TGTGCCAGCAGTTCAGAAGCGAACTATGGCTACACCTTC. Protein: CASSSEANYGYTF. The chain uses TRBV6-6 and TRBJ1-2; no reliable D call. V gave up 4 bases and J gave up 2 bases, with 8 bases separating them. The CDR3 extends over 13 amino acids. Looked up from germline, CDR1 is MNHNY and CDR2 is SVGAGI (reference sequence).

The rearrangement links TRBV9 to TRBJ1-1, with D perhaps TRBD1 (6 bases). The V end was cut by 0 bases, the J end by 0 bases, with 9 bases between. The germline gives CDR1 SGDLS, CDR2 YYNGEE. The CDR3 runs to 15 residues. CDR3 coding DNA: TGTGCCAGCAGCGTAGGGGGGGGCATGAACACTGAAGCTTTCTTT. This encodes CASSVGGGMNTEAFF. The entire variable domain, with the rest obtained from reference TRBV9 and TRBJ1-1, is as follows: DSGVTQTPKHLITATGQRVTLRCSPRSGDLSVYWYQQSLDQGLQFLIQYYNGEERAKGNILERFSAQQFPDLHSELNLSSLELGDSALYFCASSVGGGMNTEAFFGQGTRLTVV.

The CDR3 DNA reads as TGCGCCAGCAGTTGGCGACAGGGGTGGGATTCACCCCTCCACTTT. It translates to CASSWRQGWDSPLHF. The chain recombines TRBV5-1 with TRBJ1-6; TRBD1 matches 8 bases. CDR1 is SGHRS and CDR2 is YFSETQ in the germline V gene. J was trimmed by 8 bases and V by 5 bases; bases with no gene match: 9. The CDR3 sequence is 15 residues long. The full variable domain, its missing parts supplied by reference TRBV5-1 and TRBJ1-6, is KAGVTQTPRYLIKTRGQQVTLSCSPISGHRSVSWYQQTPGQGLQFLFEYFSETQRNKGNFPGRFSGRQFSNSRSEMNVSTLELGDSALYLCASSWRQGWDSPLHFGNGTRLTVT.